The 20 T cell receptor beta chains listed next were all sequenced from one sample in a study of cytomegalovirus exposure and HLA in healthy donors. Primers for the PCR totalled 60 Vbeta and 13 Jbeta. The table came from immunoSEQ multiplex PCR; TCRdb's copy has only in-frame clones and leaves some out. The sample has 100,000 to 150,000 clones; about two thirds are singletons. Input material: PBMCs. The receptors were sampled from a man aged 40-49 years in good health and CMV-seropositive.

V and J are TRBV27 and TRBJ2-3; D may be TRBD2 (5 bases). The germline V gene has CDR1 MNHEY and CDR2 SMNVEV (reference sequence). This CDR3 has 13 amino acids. Trimming removed 5 bases from V and 4 bases from J, with 10 bases in between. The CDR3 protein is CASSMGSADTQYF. In DNA, the CDR3 is TGTGCCAGCAGTATGGGTAGCGCAGATACGCAGTATTTT.

This CDR3 reads CASSLLRQVYEQYF. In DNA, the CDR3 is TGTGCCAGCAGCTTATTACGACAGGTCTACGAGCAGTACTTC. The chain recombines TRBV11-2 with TRBJ2-7, with D tentatively TRBD1 (6 bases). V lost 2 bases and J lost 3, with 11 bases in between. Germline V CDR1 and CDR2: SGHAT, FQNNGV. CDR3 size: 14 residues.

This sequence joins TRBV7-9 and TRBJ1-4, with 7 bases matching TRBD1. The V gene end was trimmed by 5 bases and the J gene end by 3 bases; junction bases not matched to a gene: 6. This CDR3 spans 15 amino acids. Germline CDR1 reads SEHNR; CDR2 reads FQNEAQ (reference sequence). CDR3 sequence: CASSPPGQANEKLFF. DNA of the CDR3: TGTGCCAGCAGCCCCCCCGGACAGGCTAATGAAAAACTGTTTTTT. The full variable domain, its missing parts supplied by reference TRBV7-9 and TRBJ1-4, is DTGVSQNPRHKITKRGQNVTFRCDPISEHNRLYWYRQTLGQGPEFLTYFQNEAQLEKSRLLSDRFSAERPKGSFSTLEIQRTEQGDSAMYLCASSPPGQANEKLFFGSGTQLSVL.

The chain is built from TRBV6-9 and TRBJ2-3, with 9 bases matching TRBD2. The CDR3 spans 15 residues. J gave up 2 bases and V 8 bases, and 8 bases lay outside the gene matches. Germline values: CDR1 MNHGY, CDR2 SVAAGI. The CDR3 loop is CASGWREGITDTQYF. For the CDR3, the DNA is TGTGCCAGCGGGTGGCGGGAGGGCATCACAGATACGCAGTATTTT.

This sequence joins TRBV4-2 and TRBJ2-2, with D possibly matching TRBD1 (6 bases). V lost 1 base, J lost 5 bases, and 14 bases lay in between. Germline values: CDR1 LGHNA, CDR2 YNFKEQ. The CDR3 extends over 16 amino acids. CDR3 sequence reads: CASSQGYRVGTGELFF. The CDR3 bases are TGTGCCAGCAGCCAAGGTTACAGGGTCGGGACCGGGGAGCTGTTTTTT.

The genes are TRBV28 and TRBJ2-3; the match to TRBD1 covers 7 bases. Germline loops: CDR1 MDHEN, CDR2 SYDVKM. This CDR3 comprises 15 residues. V was pared by 6 bases and J by 1 base, with 7 bases of the junction left unmatched. This CDR3 reads CASSPPGTGTDTQYF. DNA of the CDR3: TGTGCCAGCAGCCCCCCGGGGACAGGCACAGATACGCAGTATTTT. The complete variable domain, with remaining parts taken from reference TRBV28 and TRBJ2-3, reads DVKVTQSSRYLVKRTGEKVFLECVQDMDHENMFWYRQDPGLGLRLIYFSYDVKMKEKGDIPEGYSVSREKKERFSLILESASTNQTSMYLCASSPPGTGTDTQYFGPGTRLTVL.

The genes are TRBV5-5 and TRBJ2-7, with TRBD2 matching over 11 bases. Per germline, CDR1 SGHKS and CDR2 YYEKEE (reference sequence). The CDR3 consists of 16 residues. The junction had 10 bases not matched to a gene; V was cut back by 3 bases and J by 5 bases. This chain's CDR3 is CASSWVLAGGPHEQYF. The CDR3 DNA is TGTGCCAGCAGCTGGGTCTTAGCGGGAGGGCCCCACGAGCAGTACTTC.

This clone showed up just once. The gene calls are TRBV29-1 and TRBJ2-2; 9 nucleotides match TRBD1. V lost 7 bases to trimming and J lost 6 bases; unmatched junction nucleotides: 6. CDR1 and CDR2 (germline): SQVTM, ANQGSEA. The CDR3 sequence is 13 residues long. The CDR3 DNA sequence: TGCAGCGGGGGGGACAGGGCCCCCGGGGAGCTGTTTTTT. It yields the protein CSGGDRAPGELFF.

The CDR3 DNA reads as TGTGCCAGCAGCTCCGTTATGAACACTGAAGCTTTCTTT. Translated: CASSSVMNTEAFF. The chain links TRBV7-8 to TRBJ1-1; D not certain. The CDR3 sequence is 13 residues long. Deletions cut 4 bases from V and 0 bases from J, with 6 bases between. From germline, CDR1 is SGHVS and CDR2 FQNEAQ.

This rearrangement joins TRBV9 to TRBJ1-1; 10 bases fit TRBD1. There are 16 residues in the CDR3. Germline loops: CDR1 SGDLS, CDR2 YYNGEE. V gave up 3 bases and J gave up 4 bases; unmatched junction bases: 9. The CDR3 is CASSATGTGATTEAFF. The CDR3 DNA reads as TGTGCCAGCAGCGCGACCGGGACAGGGGCTACCACTGAAGCTTTCTTT.

The chain couples TRBV10-3 to TRBJ2-7; D gene ambiguous. Germline V gene sequence: CDR1 ENHRY, CDR2 SYGVKD. Deletions cut 3 bases from V and 0 bases from J, with 6 bases between. The CDR3 is 13 amino acids. The CDR3 loop is CAISDSVSYEQYF. The CDR3 coding sequence is TGTGCCATCAGTGATTCAGTCTCCTACGAGCAGTACTTC.

The chain employs TRBV19 and TRBJ1-5, with 7 bases lining up with TRBD1. Losses at the gene ends were 3 bases for V and 0 bases for J; bases not matched to a gene: 14. Germline V CDR1 and CDR2: LNHDA, SQIVND (reference sequence). The CDR3 runs to 19 residues. The CDR3 coding sequence is TGTGCCAGTAGTATCCGAAAACAGGGGTCGTTGTATAGCAATCAGCCCCAGCATTTT. This sequence encodes CASSIRKQGSLYSNQPQHF.

The chain carries TRBV5-6 and TRBJ1-6; no clear D. The CDR3 length is 14 residues. V dropped 0 bases and J dropped 5 bases, with 6 bases sitting between them. Germline V gene data show CDR1 as SGHDT and CDR2 as YYEEEE. CDR3 in amino acids: CASSLGRNNSPLHF. The CDR3 nucleotides read TGTGCCAGCAGCTTGGGTAGAAATAATTCACCCCTCCACTTT.

The chain joins TRBV30 to TRBJ2-3; 8 positions agree with TRBD2. This CDR3 has 16 amino acids. Per the germline V gene, CDR1 is GTSNPN and CDR2 is SVGIG (reference sequence). V lost 0 bases to trimming and J lost 8 bases; unmatched junction nucleotides: 13. CDR3 in amino acids: CAWSVRGRGRIGTQYF. DNA of the CDR3: TGTGCCTGGAGTGTACGGGGGCGCGGGAGGATCGGTACGCAGTATTTT.

J is TRBJ1-1 and V is TRBV30; weak D call: TRBD1 (5 bases). V was pared by 5 bases and J by 1 base, with 8 bases between. CDR1 and CDR2 from the germline V gene are GTSNPN and SVGIG (reference sequence). This CDR3 has 12 residues. The CDR3 is CAWGDRNTEAFF. The CDR3 region has the DNA TGTGCCTGGGGAGACAGGAACACTGAAGCTTTCTTT.

This clone turned up a few times. V and J are TRBV5-1 and TRBJ1-1; D not resolved. Germline V gives CDR1 SGHRS, CDR2 YFSETQ. The CDR3 covers 13 residues. Deletions cut 1 base from V and 0 bases from J, with 4 bases between. CDR3 amino acids: CASSLSMNTEAFF. The CDR3 bases are TGCGCCAGCAGCTTGTCTATGAACACTGAAGCTTTCTTT. Full variable domain (outside the CDR3, taken from reference TRBV5-1 and TRBJ1-1): KAGVTQTPRYLIKTRGQQVTLSCSPISGHRSVSWYQQTPGQGLQFLFEYFSETQRNKGNFPGRFSGRQFSNSRSEMNVSTLELGDSALYLCASSLSMNTEAFFGQGTRLTVV.

The rearrangement uses TRBV11-2 and TRBJ2-7; TRBD2 agrees at 11 bases. CDR3 length: 16 residues. The V gene's germline CDR1 is SGHAT and CDR2 FQNNGV. V lost 5 bases to trimming and J lost 2 bases; unmatched junction nucleotides: 8. The CDR3, as DNA: TGTGCCAGCAGCCAACTAGCGGGGGCCTTAACCTACGAGCAGTACTTC. It yields the protein CASSQLAGALTYEQYF.

The V gene is TRBV7-9, the J gene TRBJ2-7, with TRBD2 matching over 10 bases. Germline-derived CDR1 and CDR2 are SEHNR and FQNEAQ (reference sequence). The CDR3 covers 15 residues. Trimming removed 4 bases from V and 4 bases from J; junction bases left unmatched: 7. CDR3 nucleotide sequence: TGTGCCAGCAGCTCCTCGGGACTAGCGAGTTACGAGCAGTACTTC. Protein sequence: CASSSSGLASYEQYF.

The chain recombines TRBV28 with TRBJ1-3; 10 bases are shared with TRBD1. V trimming: 2 bases; J trimming: 7 bases; junction bases outside the gene matches: 8. The CDR3 contains 16 residues. Germline V gives CDR1 MDHEN, CDR2 SYDVKM. The CDR3: CASSLNGQGVRNTIYF. The CDR3 DNA reads as TGTGCCAGCAGTTTAAACGGACAGGGGGTGAGGAACACCATATATTTT.

V usage is TRBV19 and J usage is TRBJ1-1; 8 nucleotides match TRBD1. J was trimmed by 6 bases and V by 9 bases; bases with no gene match: 12. The CDR3 has 14 amino acids. Germline V gene lookup returns CDR1 LNHDA and CDR2 SQIVND (reference sequence). In nucleotides, the CDR3 is TGTGCCAGCGACAGGGGAGATTATTTAGCTGAAGCTTTCTTT. Translating it yields CASDRGDYLAEAFF.